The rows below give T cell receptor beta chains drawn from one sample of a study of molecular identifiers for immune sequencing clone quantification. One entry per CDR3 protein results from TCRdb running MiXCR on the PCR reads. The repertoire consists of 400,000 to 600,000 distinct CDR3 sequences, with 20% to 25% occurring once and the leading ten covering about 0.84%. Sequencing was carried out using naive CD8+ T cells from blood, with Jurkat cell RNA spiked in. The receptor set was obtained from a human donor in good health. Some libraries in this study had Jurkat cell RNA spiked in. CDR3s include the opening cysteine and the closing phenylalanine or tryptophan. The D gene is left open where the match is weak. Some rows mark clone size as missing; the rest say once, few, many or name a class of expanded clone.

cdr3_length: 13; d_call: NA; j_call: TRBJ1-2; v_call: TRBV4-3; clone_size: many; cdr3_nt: TGCGCCAGCAGCCAAGTCCACTCCTATGGCTACACCTTC; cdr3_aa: CASSQVHSYGYTF
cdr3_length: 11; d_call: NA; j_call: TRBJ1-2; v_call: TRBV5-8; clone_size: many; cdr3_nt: TGTGCCAGCAGCTTCGTTCTCGGCTACACCTTC; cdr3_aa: CASSFVLGYTF
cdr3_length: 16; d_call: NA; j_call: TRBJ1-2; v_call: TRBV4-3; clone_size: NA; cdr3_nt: TGCGCCAGCAGCCATACTACTGGGGGCTCCATCTATGGCTACACCTTC; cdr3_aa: CASSHTTGGSIYGYTF
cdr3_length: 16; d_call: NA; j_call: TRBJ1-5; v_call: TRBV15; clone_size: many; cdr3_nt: TGTGCCACCAGCAGTGGCCCAGGGGAGGGCAATCAGCCCCAGCATTTT; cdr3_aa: CATSSGPGEGNQPQHF
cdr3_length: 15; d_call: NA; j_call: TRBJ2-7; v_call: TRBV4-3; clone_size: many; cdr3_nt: TGCGCCAGCAGCCAAGGACGGTCCAGCTCCTACGAGCAGTACTTC; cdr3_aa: CASSQGRSSSYEQYF
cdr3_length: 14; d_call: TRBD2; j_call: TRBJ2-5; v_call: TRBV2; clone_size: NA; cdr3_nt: TGTGCCAGCACCCTAGTAGCGGGACAAGAGACCCAGTACTTC; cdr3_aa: CASTLVAGQETQYF
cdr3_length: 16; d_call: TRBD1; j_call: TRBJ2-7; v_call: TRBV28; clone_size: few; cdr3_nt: TGTGCCAGCAGTCGATATTCCGGGACAGGGGGCAACGAGCAGTACTTC; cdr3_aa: CASSRYSGTGGNEQYF
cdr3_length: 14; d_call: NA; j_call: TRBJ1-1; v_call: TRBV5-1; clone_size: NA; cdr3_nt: TGCGCCAGCAGCTTGGTAGGCGGACAGAGAGAAGCTTTCTTT; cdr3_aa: CASSLVGGQREAFF
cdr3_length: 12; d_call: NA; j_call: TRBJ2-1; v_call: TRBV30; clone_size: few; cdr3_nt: TGTGCCTGGACACCCCCCTACAATGAGCAGTTCTTC; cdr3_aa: CAWTPPYNEQFF
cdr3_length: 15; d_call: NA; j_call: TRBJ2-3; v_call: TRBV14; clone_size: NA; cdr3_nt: TGTGCCAGCAGGACGACTGGAACTAGCACAGATACGCAGTATTTT; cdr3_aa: CASRTTGTSTDTQYF
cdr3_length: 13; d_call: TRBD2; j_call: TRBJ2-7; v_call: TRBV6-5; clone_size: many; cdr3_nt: TGTGCCAGCGGCGCGGGAGGTTTATACGAGCAGTACTTC; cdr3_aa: CASGAGGLYEQYF
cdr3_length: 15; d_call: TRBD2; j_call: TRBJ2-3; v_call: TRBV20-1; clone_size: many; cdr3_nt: TGCAGTGCTAGAGAGGGACTAGCCCCTCTAGATACGCAGTATTTT; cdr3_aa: CSAREGLAPLDTQYF
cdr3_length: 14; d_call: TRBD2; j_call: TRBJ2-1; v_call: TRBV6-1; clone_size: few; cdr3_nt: TGTGCCAGCAGAGCTAGCGGGAGGACGGATGAGCAGTTCTTC; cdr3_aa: CASRASGRTDEQFF
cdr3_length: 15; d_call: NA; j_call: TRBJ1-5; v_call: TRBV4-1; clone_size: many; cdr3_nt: TGCGCCAGCAGCCAAGATAGAGGATACAATCAGCCCCAGCATTTT; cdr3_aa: CASSQDRGYNQPQHF
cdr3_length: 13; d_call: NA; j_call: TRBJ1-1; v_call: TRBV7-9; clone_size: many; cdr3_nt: TGTGCCAGCAGCTTAGCGCGTAGCCCTGAAGCTTTCTTT; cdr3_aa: CASSLARSPEAFF
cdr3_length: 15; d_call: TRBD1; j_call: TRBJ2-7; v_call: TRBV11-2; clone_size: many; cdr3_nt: TGTGCCAGCAGCACCCCGACAGGGGGCGCCTACGAGCAGTACTTC; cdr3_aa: CASSTPTGGAYEQYF
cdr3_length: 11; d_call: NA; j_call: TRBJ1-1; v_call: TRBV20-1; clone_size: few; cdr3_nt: TGCAGTGCTCTGGCCGGCGCTGAAGCTTTCTTT; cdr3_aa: CSALAGAEAFF
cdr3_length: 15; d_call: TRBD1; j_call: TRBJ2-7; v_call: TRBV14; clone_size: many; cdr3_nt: TGTGCCAGCAGCCAAGCTAGGACAGGGGCCTACGAGCAGTACTTC; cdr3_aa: CASSQARTGAYEQYF
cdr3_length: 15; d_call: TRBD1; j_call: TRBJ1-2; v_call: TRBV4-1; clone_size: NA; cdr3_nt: TGCGCCAGCAGCCACCTTACAGGGGGCGGGCAAGGCTACACCTTC; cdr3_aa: CASSHLTGGGQGYTF
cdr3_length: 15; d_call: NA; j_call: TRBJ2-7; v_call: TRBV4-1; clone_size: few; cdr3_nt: TGCGCCAGCAGCCAAGATGACCTATCCTGGGCCGAGCAGTACTTC; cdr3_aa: CASSQDDLSWAEQYF